This T cell receptor (beta chain) was documented in a study of a mutant IDH1 vaccine in newly diagnosed glioma. Whole-study context: Treatment recipients were approximately 60% male and about 40% female, and their mean age was approximately 42 years.

About this clone itself: Its antigen remains unidentified.

This CDR3 is 14 amino acids long. Losses at the gene ends were 5 bases for V and 1 base for J; bases not matched to a gene: 0. Germline loops: CDR1 LNHDA, CDR2 SQIVND (reference sequence). Findings of the study overall: 93.3% of patients showed vaccine-induced immune responses across multiple MHC alleles. Among top peripheral T cell clonotypes, changes seemed unrelated to pseudoprogression.

Assay used: immunoSEQ multiplex PCR; TCRdb lists only in-frame clones, some missing. Of about 70,000 clones listed, around 80% are singletons. The time point here: baseline, week 1 (first vaccination visit). Treatment denoted: pre-vaccination baseline after standard-of-care therapy. The sequencing used peripheral blood mononuclear cells (PBMCs), collected from a glioma patient treated with radiotherapy, temozolomide or both. The receptor's source is a woman under 30 with glioma. Some clones in this sample may be carry-over from other donors' samples. The chain recombines TRBV19 with TRBJ2-2; the match to TRBD1 covers 8 bases. CDR3 bases: TGTGCCAGTAGTGACAGGGGGAACACCGGGGAGCTGTTTTTT. Translation: CASSDRGNTGELFF.